Shown below are 12 T cell receptor beta chains from a single sample sequenced in a study of T cell responses to AZD1222 COVID-19 vaccine. The data were produced by immunoSEQ multiplex PCR, yet TCRdb's version contains in-frame clones alone and is incomplete. This sample has about 180,000 clones, with 85% to 90% found just once. The sample here was peripheral blood, taken 28 days after the second AZD1222 dose. The receptors derive from an adult who received the AZD1222 COVID-19 vaccine.

The J gene is TRBJ2-3, the V gene TRBV30, with D perhaps TRBD1 or TRBD2 (6 bases each). The length of the CDR3 is 13 residues. The V gene's germline CDR1 is GTSNPN and CDR2 SVGIG (reference sequence). Trimming left V 3 bases short and J 5 bases short, with 12 bases between. The CDR3 DNA follows: TGTGCCTGGAGGGTGGGGGGCGTAGATACGCAGTATTTT. Amino acids: CAWRVGGVDTQYF.

The J gene is TRBJ1-2, the V gene TRBV7-2, with unresolved D. CDR1 is SGHTA and CDR2 is FQGNSA in the germline V gene. Trimming left V 2 bases short and J 1 base short, with 11 bases between. This CDR3 has 15 residues. CDR3 protein: CASSLQSQVNYGYTF. The CDR3 DNA reads as TGTGCCAGCAGCTTACAATCTCAAGTTAACTATGGCTACACCTTC.

This chain joins TRBV19 and TRBJ1-2, with D perhaps TRBD1 (5 bases). Germline V lookup: CDR1 LNHDA, CDR2 SQIVND (reference sequence). CDR3 length: 14 amino acids. V lost 5 bases and J 1 base, leaving 11 bases between the germline ends. CDR3 region: CASSPGRLNYGYTF. The DNA for the CDR3 is TGTGCCAGTAGTCCGGGACGCCTTAACTATGGCTACACCTTC. The variable domain in full, completed from reference TRBV19 and TRBJ1-2, reads DGGITQSPKYLFRKEGQNVTLSCEQNLNHDAMYWYRQDPGQGLRLIYYSQIVNDFQKGDIAEGYSVSREKKESFPLTVTSAQKNPTAFYLCASSPGRLNYGYTFGSGTRLTVV.

The chain uses TRBV4-3 and TRBJ2-7, with 8 bases identical to TRBD1. Per the germline V gene, CDR1 is LGHNA and CDR2 is YSLEER. Germline trimming cut 0 bases from V and 3 bases from J; bases unmatched to any gene: 10. The CDR3 totals 17 residues. The CDR3 DNA follows: TGCGCCAGCAGCCAAGAGGGGGAGGCAGGGGGCTTCTACGAGCAGTACTTC. Residues: CASSQEGEAGGFYEQYF.

The CDR3 sequence: CAITERGGEADTQYF. CDR3 sequence (DNA): TGTGCCATCACCGAAAGAGGGGGCGAGGCAGATACGCAGTATTTT. This rearrangement joins TRBV10-3 to TRBJ2-3; 7 bases map to TRBD1. Trimming cost V 7 bases and J 4 bases; bases outside gene matches: 11. Germline V gene sequence: CDR1 ENHRY, CDR2 SYGVKD. The CDR3 loop spans 15 amino acids.

V is TRBV3-1 (or the pseudogene TRBV3-2) and J is TRBJ2-5, with TRBD2 matching 11 bases. Trimming at V came to 1 base and at J to 7 bases, leaving 8 bases not matched to a gene. The CDR3 contains 16 residues. CDR1 is LGHDT, CDR2 YNNKEL, per germline (reference sequence). DNA of the CDR3: TGTGCCAGCAGCCAAGCCCTAGCGGGGGGACCCGGGACCCAGTACTTC. It specifies CASSQALAGGPGTQYF.

V is TRBV11-1 and J is TRBJ2-2; D is perhaps TRBD2 (5 bases). CDR1 SGHAT and CDR2 FQDESV come from the germline V gene (reference sequence). Deletions cut 4 bases from V and 4 bases from J, with 13 bases between. The CDR3 loop spans 15 amino acids. The CDR3 bases are TGTGCCAGCAGCTCCCAGGTGGGGAGCACCGGGGAGCTGTTTTTT. As protein: CASSSQVGSTGELFF. The variable domain in full, with the rest retrieved from reference TRBV11-1 and TRBJ2-2, is EAEVAQSPRYKITEKSQAVAFWCDPISGHATLYWYRQILGQGPELLVQFQDESVVDDSQLPKDRFSAERLKGVDSTLKIQPAELGDSAMYLCASSSQVGSTGELFFGEGSRLTVL.

The J gene is TRBJ1-2, the V gene TRBV7-2, with a possible D match to TRBD1 (6 bases). Germline CDR1 SGHTA, CDR2 FQGNSA. V gave up 5 bases and J gave up 4 bases, with 17 bases separating them. CDR3 size: 15 residues. The CDR3 loop reads CASSATGTTAYGYTF. The DNA of the CDR3 is TGTGCCAGCAGCGCCACCGGGACAACGGCCTATGGCTACACCTTC. The complete variable domain, with remaining parts taken from reference TRBV7-2 and TRBJ1-2, reads GAGVSQSPSNKVTEKGKDVELRCDPISGHTALYWYRQSLGQGLEFLIYFQGNSAPDKSGLPSDRFSAERTGGSVSTLTIQRTQQEDSAVYLCASSATGTTAYGYTFGSGTRLTVV.

V usage is TRBV25-1 and J usage is TRBJ2-5; D gene unclear. Per the germline V gene, CDR1 is MGHDK and CDR2 is SYGVNS. CDR3 length equals 14 residues. V dropped 0 bases and J dropped 2 bases, with 7 bases sitting between them. The CDR3 DNA reads TGTGCCAGCAGTGAATATAGGCAGCAAGAGACCCAGTACTTC. Translated: CASSEYRQQETQYF.

The table lists this clone with a count of one. V and J are TRBV2 and TRBJ1-2; D is possibly TRBD1 (5 bases). CDR1 and CDR2 (germline): SNHLY, FYNNEI. The CDR3 has 12 residues. With 9 bases removed from V and 1 base from J, the gap between germline ends came to 9 bases. CDR3 sequence reads: CARDSDNYGYTF. The CDR3 DNA follows: TGTGCCAGAGACAGCGATAACTATGGCTACACCTTC.

The J gene is TRBJ2-2, the V gene TRBV5-1; 15 bases line up with TRBD2. The CDR3 has 17 amino acids. Germline V gene sequence: CDR1 SGHRS, CDR2 YFSETQ. Germline trimming cut 4 bases from V and 4 bases from J; bases unmatched to any gene: 5. The CDR3 loop is CASSARTSGGGTGELFF. In DNA form, the CDR3 reads TGCGCCAGCAGCGCCCGGACTAGCGGGGGGGGCACCGGGGAGCTGTTTTTT.

The chain combines TRBV28 with TRBJ1-1; D not resolved. The V gene's germline CDR1 is MDHEN and CDR2 SYDVKM. The CDR3 extends over 15 amino acids. Trimming took 5 bases from V and 4 from J, leaving 17 bases between them. The CDR3 sequence: CASSPPPATVTEAFF. CDR3 in DNA: TGTGCCAGCAGTCCCCCACCGGCGACCGTCACTGAAGCTTTCTTT.